This T cell receptor (beta chain) appears in the sequencing data of a study of cytomegalovirus exposure and HLA in healthy donors. The CDR3 sequence is 14 residues long. Germline assignment: CDR1 SGHKS and CDR2 YYEKEE (reference sequence). J lost 7 bases, V lost 4 bases, and 9 bases had no gene match. Vbeta (60) and Jbeta (13) primers were used in the PCR. Generated by immunoSEQ multiplex PCR, the TCRdb table keeps only in-frame clones and is missing some. Among under 200,000 clones listed, roughly 77% were seen once. The sequence was obtained from a man aged 45 to 65 in good health and CMV-seropositive. The rearrangement joins TRBV5-5 to TRBJ1-2; 8 nucleotides align to TRBD1. Sequencing was done on a sample of PBMCs. The CDR3 here is CASSTRTGSGGYTF. Written as DNA, the CDR3 is TGTGCCAGCAGCACGAGGACAGGGTCGGGTGGCTACACCTTC. The complete variable domain, with remaining parts taken from reference TRBV5-5 and TRBJ1-2, reads DAGVTQSPTHLIKTRGQQVTLRCSPISGHKSVSWYQQVLGQGPQFIFQYYEKEERGRGNFPDRFSARQFPNYSSELNVNALLLGDSALYLCASSTRTGSGGYTFGSGTRLTVV.